This T cell receptor (beta chain) is from a study of blood T cell repertoires in COVID-19. The J segment lost 6 bases and the V segment lost 1 base, leaving 8 bases of the junction unmatched. CDR3 length equals 16 residues. Germline values: CDR1 SGHTA, CDR2 FQGNSA. The table came from immunoSEQ multiplex PCR; TCRdb's copy has only in-frame clones and leaves some out. Of fewer than 200,000 clones detected, 70% to 90% appear once; the ten largest clones hold 7.5% to 9.5%. This TCR came from a man aged 35-49 years who had recovered from COVID-19. The specimen was peripheral blood. This chain joins TRBV7-2 and TRBJ2-4, with 8 bases matching TRBD2. CDR3 bases: TGTGCCAGCAGCTTAGGGATAGCGGGGTGGGGAAACATTCAGTACTTC. Its translation is CASSLGIAGWGNIQYF. The whole variable domain, remainder taken from reference TRBV7-2 and TRBJ2-4, is GAGVSQSPSNKVTEKGKDVELRCDPISGHTALYWYRQSLGQGLEFLIYFQGNSAPDKSGLPSDRFSAERTGGSVSTLTIQRTQQEDSAVYLCASSLGIAGWGNIQYFGAGTRLSVL.